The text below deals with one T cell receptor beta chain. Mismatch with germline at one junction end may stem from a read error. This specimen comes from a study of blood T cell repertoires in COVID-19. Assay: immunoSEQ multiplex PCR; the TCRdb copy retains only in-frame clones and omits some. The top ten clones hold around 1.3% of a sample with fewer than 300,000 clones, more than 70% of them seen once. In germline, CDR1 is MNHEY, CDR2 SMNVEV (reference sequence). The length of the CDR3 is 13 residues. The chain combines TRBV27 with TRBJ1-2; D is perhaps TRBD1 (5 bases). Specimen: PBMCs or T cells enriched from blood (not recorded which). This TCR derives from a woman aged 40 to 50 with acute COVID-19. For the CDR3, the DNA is TGTGCCAGCAGTTTACAGGGATTTGCACTCCCCCAATTC. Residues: CASSLQGFALPQF.